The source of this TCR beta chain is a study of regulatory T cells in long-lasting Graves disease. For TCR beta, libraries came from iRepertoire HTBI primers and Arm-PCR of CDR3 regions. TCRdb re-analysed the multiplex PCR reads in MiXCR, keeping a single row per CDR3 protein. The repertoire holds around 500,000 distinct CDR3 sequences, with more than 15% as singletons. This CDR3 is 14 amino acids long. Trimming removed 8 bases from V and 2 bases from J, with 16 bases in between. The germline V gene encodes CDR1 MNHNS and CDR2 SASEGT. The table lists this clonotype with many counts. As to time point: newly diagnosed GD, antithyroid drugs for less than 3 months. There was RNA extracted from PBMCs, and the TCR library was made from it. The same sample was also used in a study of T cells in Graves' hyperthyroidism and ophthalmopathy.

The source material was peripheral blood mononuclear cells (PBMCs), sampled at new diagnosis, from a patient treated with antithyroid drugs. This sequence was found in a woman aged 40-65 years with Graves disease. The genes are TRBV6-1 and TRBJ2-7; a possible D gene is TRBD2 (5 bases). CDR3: CASAAGSGAYEQYF. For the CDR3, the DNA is TGTGCCAGCGCCGCGGGTTCGGGTGCCTACGAGCAGTACTTC.